The rows below give T cell receptor beta chains drawn from one sample of a study of early T cells in non-severe SARS-CoV-2 infection. TCRdb reanalysed the 5' RACE reads using MiXCR and keeps one entry per CDR3 protein. The data contain tens of thousands of distinct CDR3 sequences, less than 15% of them singletons. The sample was whole blood. The receptors stem from an adult who was a healthcare worker with PCR-confirmed SARS-CoV-2 infection or an uninfected control (not recorded which). CDR3s leave out the opening cysteine and the closing phenylalanine or tryptophan.

CDR3 protein	V gene
ASSGGKVGYT	TRBV25-1
ASSAAGGSYEQY	TRBV25-1
ASSPPGPNVLT	TRBV18
ASSQDRGFTYEQY	TRBV3-1
ASSSGLAGAYEQY	TRBV3-1
ASSPPGRDRGYEQY	TRBV18
ASGFWTGREQY	TRBV12-5
ASSGDALEQF	TRBV2
SVVVGGIEQY	TRBV29-1
ASSYGGSYNEQF	TRBV6-5
AWSVLGGDSPLH	TRBV30
ASSQINKGTQY	TRBV14
ASRRTQSADTQY	TRBV7-6
ASSVGGNQPQH	TRBV5-1
SALFGTVYEQY	TRBV20-1
ASSQGLRQETQY	TRBV4-1
ASTRSGGASYNEQF	TRBV3-1
ASNEAGEQF	TRBV3-1
ASSQGPTAGNTIY	TRBV7-7
ASSFGEVSNEKLF	TRBV7-9
ASSLTSASGNTEAF	TRBV11-2
ASSFGDSQETQY	TRBV5-5
ASSLGDENTEAF	TRBV5-1